Described below is a single T cell receptor (beta chain) sequence and its context. As yet, its antigen is unknown. CDR3 length: 16 residues. Trimming shortened V by 3 bases and J by 4 bases, and 15 bases separated the two germline ends. The data originate from a study of T cells after yellow fever vaccination. A single record per CDR3 protein comes from TCRdb applying MiXCR to the 5' RACE reads. The table shows under 350,000 distinct CDR3 sequences, with roughly 3.9% occurring only once. Findings and caveats of the study: Within FACS-sorted repertoires, abundant clonotypes contaminating from the bulk population could be present. Clones from primary vaccination mostly reappeared after the booster (96% CD4, approximately 88% CD8).

The source is a young man who received the YFV17D yellow fever vaccine. The input for sequencing was PBMCs, taken 5 days after the yellow fever booster vaccination. V and J are TRBV12-3 or TRBV12-4 and TRBJ1-4; possible D gene TRBD1, 6 bases. The CDR3 loop is CASSFSRGLGNEKLFF. The CDR3 DNA reads TGTGCCAGCAGTTTCTCACGGGGGCTAGGTAATGAAAAACTGTTTTTT.